The 2 T cell receptor beta chains listed next were all sequenced from one sample in a study of T cell responses to AZD1222 COVID-19 vaccine. Method: immunoSEQ multiplex PCR; TCRdb's copy keeps in-frame clones and lacks some. The table includes about 76,000 clones, roughly 90% detected once. Specimen: peripheral blood, collected on day 0 of AZD1222 vaccination. The receptors come from an adult in good health.

The V gene is TRBV11-2, the J gene TRBJ1-1; D possibly corresponds to TRBD1 (5 bases). This CDR3 comprises 17 residues. Germline CDR1 reads SGHAT; CDR2 reads FQNNGV. V was cut by 9 bases and J by 7 bases, with 30 bases left in between. The DNA of the CDR3 is TGTGCCAGTAGTTCAGGGCGGCGTGGGCTAGGGGCGGTTGAAGCTTTCTTT. Translating it yields CASSSGRRGLGAVEAFF.

This clone turned up a few times. This chain connects TRBV7-9 to TRBJ1-2; D uncertain. CDR3 size: 12 residues. V lost 2 bases, J lost 7 bases, and 8 bases lay in between. The germline V gene has CDR1 SEHNR and CDR2 FQNEAQ (reference sequence). The CDR3 sequence is CASSLYGLGYTF. As DNA, the CDR3 is TGTGCCAGCAGCTTATACGGGCTTGGCTACACCTTC.